Listed here are 26 T cell receptor beta chains from one sample, sequenced in a study of cytomegalovirus exposure and HLA in healthy donors. 60 Vbeta and 13 Jbeta primers were used in PCR. The repertoire was sequenced with immunoSEQ multiplex PCR; TCRdb's copy has only in-frame clones and lacks some. The table records approximately 240,000 clones, about 81% of them present only once. Material: PBMCs. These receptor sequences come from a woman aged 40-49 years in good health and CMV-seropositive.

This rearrangement joins TRBV5-1 to TRBJ2-5; the D gene is possibly TRBD1 (6 bases). CDR3 length equals 14 residues. Trimming shortened V by 1 base and J by 3 bases, and 10 bases separated the two germline ends. Looked up from germline, CDR1 is SGHRS and CDR2 is YFSETQ. CDR3 region: CASSLKTGKETQYF. As DNA, the CDR3 is TGCGCCAGCAGCTTGAAAACAGGGAAAGAGACCCAGTACTTC. Full variable domain (remainder filled in from reference TRBV5-1 and TRBJ2-5): KAGVTQTPRYLIKTRGQQVTLSCSPISGHRSVSWYQQTPGQGLQFLFEYFSETQRNKGNFPGRFSGRQFSNSRSEMNVSTLELGDSALYLCASSLKTGKETQYFGPGTRLLVL.

V is TRBV27 and J is TRBJ1-6; D ambiguous. CDR3 size: 12 residues. Trimming shortened V by 2 bases and J by 8 bases, and 4 bases separated the two germline ends. CDR1 and CDR2 from the germline V gene are MNHEY and SMNVEV (reference sequence). The CDR3 reads CASSLPDSPLHF. In DNA form, the CDR3 reads TGTGCCAGCAGTTTACCTGATTCACCCCTCCACTTT.

V gene TRBV5-1 combines with J gene TRBJ1-1; D is perhaps TRBD1 (6 bases). The CDR3 is 15 residues long. The V gene lost 4 bases and the J gene lost 6 bases, with 19 bases spanning the gap. In germline, CDR1 is SGHRS, CDR2 YFSETQ. The CDR3, as DNA: TGCGCCAGCAGCCTCTATGGGGGCTCGAGCTCTGAAGCTTTCTTT. Protein: CASSLYGGSSSEAFF.

The chain is built from TRBV6-4 and TRBJ2-2; 7 nucleotides align to TRBD2. Trimming removed 8 bases from V and 4 bases from J; junction bases left unmatched: 1. This CDR3 has 12 residues. Germline V CDR1 and CDR2: MRHNA, SNTAGT. The CDR3 is CASGGSTGELFF. The CDR3, as DNA: TGTGCCAGCGGCGGGAGCACCGGGGAGCTGTTTTTT.

The chain carries TRBV2 and TRBJ2-7; D is unclear. Trimming took 5 bases from V and 0 from J, leaving 14 bases between them. CDR1 is SNHLY and CDR2 is FYNNEI in the germline V gene. The CDR3 runs 15 residues. The CDR3 DNA reads TGTGCCAGCAGTTCCTTGACTGTGAGCTCCTACGAGCAGTACTTC. This gives the protein CASSSLTVSSYEQYF.

J is TRBJ2-3 and V is TRBV7-8; a possible D gene is TRBD2 (6 bases). This CDR3 is built from 14 residues. V dropped 8 bases and J dropped 3 bases, with 15 bases sitting between them. Germline CDR1 is SGHVS and CDR2 is FQNEAQ. The CDR3 spells CASGGRLRTDTQYF. CDR3 bases: TGTGCCAGCGGAGGGAGGCTCCGAACAGATACGCAGTATTTT. The variable domain in full, completed from reference TRBV7-8 and TRBJ2-3, reads GAGVSQSPRYKVAKRGQDVALRCDPISGHVSLFWYQQALGQGPEFLTYFQNEAQLDKSGLPSDRFFAERPEGSVSTLKIQRTQQEDSAVYLCASGGRLRTDTQYFGPGTRLTVL.

The V and J genes are TRBV7-2 and TRBJ2-3; TRBD2 might be the D (5 bases). Per the germline V gene, CDR1 is SGHTA and CDR2 is FQGNSA. CDR3 length: 15 residues. The germline V and J ends were trimmed by 1 base and 2 bases, with 10 bases remaining between them. CDR3 nucleotides: TGTGCCAGCAGCTTAGTGCCCCGGGACACAGATACGCAGTATTTT. Translated, it gives CASSLVPRDTDTQYF.

The chain is built from TRBV11-3 and TRBJ1-2; maybe TRBD1 (5 bases). CDR1 is SGHNT, CDR2 YENEEA, per germline. V lost 8 bases and J 1 base, leaving 14 bases between the germline ends. CDR3 size: 14 residues. The CDR3 reads CASGIAGFNYGYTF. In nucleotides, the CDR3 is TGTGCCAGCGGGATTGCAGGGTTTAACTATGGCTACACCTTC.

This clone was recorded a few times. The chain uses TRBV7-6 and TRBJ2-7; TRBD2 might be the D (5 bases). V was shortened by 5 bases and J by 8 bases, with 16 bases between the two germline ends. This CDR3 is 13 amino acids long. Germline-derived CDR1 and CDR2 are SGHVS and FNYEAQ. CDR3 sequence (DNA): TGTGCCAGCAGCCCCCTTTCGGGGTCACAGCAGTACTTC. Translating it yields CASSPLSGSQQYF.

The chain employs TRBV7-9 and TRBJ2-7, with D possibly TRBD2 on 6 matching bases. From germline, CDR1 is SEHNR and CDR2 FQNEAQ (reference sequence). The ends were cut back, 4 bases at V and 0 bases at J, with 19 bases in the middle. This CDR3 contains 17 residues. CDR3 nucleotide sequence: TGTGCCAGCAGCTCCCCCGTGACTAGGACTCACTCCTACGAGCAGTACTTC. Amino acid sequence: CASSSPVTRTHSYEQYF.

This clone showed up just a few times. The chain recombines TRBV5-4 with TRBJ1-2; possible D gene TRBD1, 6 bases. V lost 4 bases to trimming and J lost 8 bases, with 18 bases between them. The length of the CDR3 is 14 residues. Germline assignment: CDR1 SGHNT and CDR2 YYREEE (reference sequence). Here the CDR3 DNA reads TGTGCCAGCAGCCAACAGGGATTTAGGGCGGGCTACACCTTC. Amino acid sequence: CASSQQGFRAGYTF.

In this sample, this clone turned up once. DNA for the CDR3: TGTGCCACCAGCCGAGCGAGAGGAGCTGATGGCTACACCTTC. The encoded protein is CATSRARGADGYTF. The V and J genes are TRBV15 and TRBJ1-2; D not certain. The length of the CDR3 is 14 residues. Germline lookup yields CDR1 LNHNV and CDR2 YYDKDF (reference sequence). V was clipped by 5 bases and J by 6 bases, with 16 bases between them. The full variable domain, completed using reference TRBV15 and TRBJ1-2, is DAMVIQNPRYQVTQFGKPVTLSCSQTLNHNVMYWYQQKSSQAPKLLFHYYDKDFNNEADTPDNFQSRRPNTSFCFLDIRSPGLGDTAMYLCATSRARGADGYTFGSGTRLTVV.

The chain carries TRBV18 and TRBJ1-3; D not resolved. The ends were cut back, 3 bases at V and 0 bases at J, with 15 bases in the middle. The CDR3 sequence is 17 residues long. Germline V gene lookup returns CDR1 KGHSH and CDR2 LQKENI. This CDR3 is CASSPMEGPVSGNTIYF. CDR3 nucleotides: TGTGCCAGCTCACCTATGGAGGGCCCTGTCTCTGGAAACACCATATATTTT.

This sequence joins TRBV7-3 and TRBJ1-3; maybe TRBD1 (6 bases). Per germline, CDR1 SGHTA and CDR2 FQGTGA. V lost 1 base to trimming and J lost 0 bases, with 13 bases between them. This CDR3 comprises 17 residues. This chain's CDR3 is CASSLNAGGSSGNTIYF. The CDR3 DNA reads TGTGCCAGCAGCTTAAATGCGGGGGGCAGCTCTGGAAACACCATATATTTT.

This clone was observed a few times. The J gene is TRBJ2-3, the V gene TRBV27, with a weak D call TRBD2 (6 bases). The CDR3 runs to 16 residues. Trimming removed 4 bases from V and 2 bases from J, with 16 bases in between. Germline V CDR1 and CDR2: MNHEY, SMNVEV (reference sequence). The CDR3 protein is CASSSPRPGVTDTQYF. The CDR3 DNA is TGTGCCAGCAGTTCCCCAAGGCCGGGAGTCACAGATACGCAGTATTTT.

This chain joins TRBV11-1 and TRBJ1-1; TRBD1 matches at 11 bases. This CDR3 region has 16 residues. Germline V gene lookup returns CDR1 SGHAT and CDR2 FQDESV (reference sequence). J lost 5 bases, V lost 2 bases, and 7 bases had no gene match. CDR3 coding DNA: TGTGCCAGCAGCTTAAGGGGACAGGGGGATAGAACTGAAGCTTTCTTT. Translating it yields CASSLRGQGDRTEAFF.

The gene calls are TRBV6-1 and TRBJ2-3, with a weak D call TRBD2 (5 bases). This CDR3 comprises 14 residues. Germline CDR1 MNHNS, CDR2 SASEGT. Trimming shortened V by 6 bases and J by 6 bases, and 16 bases separated the two germline ends. This CDR3 is CASRPRGSGDTQYF. DNA for the CDR3: TGTGCCAGCAGACCCCGAGGGTCGGGGGATACGCAGTATTTT.

J is TRBJ2-1 and V is TRBV27, with 7 bases that match TRBD2. V shed 6 bases and J 7 bases; nucleotides not matched to a gene: 15. Germline CDR1 is MNHEY and CDR2 is SMNVEV (reference sequence). The CDR3 runs 16 residues. The CDR3 coding sequence is TGTGCCAGCAGCTCCCCGTCGTCCGGGAGGTGGAATGAGCAGTTCTTC. Its protein is CASSSPSSGRWNEQFF.

The rearrangement links TRBV7-3 to TRBJ2-2, with 8 bases lining up with TRBD1. The V gene end was trimmed by 5 bases and the J gene end by 5 bases; junction bases not matched to a gene: 7. CDR1 is SGHTA and CDR2 is FQGTGA in the germline V gene. The CDR3 covers 15 residues. The CDR3 region has the DNA TGTGCCAGCAGCGAAAACAGGGGGGAAACCGGGGAGCTGTTTTTT. Amino acid sequence: CASSENRGETGELFF.

The table lists this clone with a few counts. The chain links TRBV27 to TRBJ1-2, with 8 positions matching TRBD1. In germline, CDR1 is MNHEY, CDR2 SMNVEV (reference sequence). This CDR3 has 18 amino acids. Unmatched junction bases numbered 17, after V lost 0 bases and J lost 8 bases. The CDR3 DNA is TGTGCCAGCAGTTTATCCCCGGGACAGGCGCCATGGGCGAAGGGCTACACCTTC. The encoded protein is CASSLSPGQAPWAKGYTF.

This clone has more than one count but fewer than ten. The V call is TRBV27, the J call TRBJ2-7, with 9 positions matching TRBD2. CDR3 length: 14 amino acids. Trimming removed 3 bases from V and 6 bases from J; junction bases left unmatched: 6. Germline values: CDR1 MNHEY, CDR2 SMNVEV (reference sequence). CDR3 nucleotide sequence: TGTGCCAGCAGTTTCTCGGGACTAGCAAGCGAGCAGTACTTC. It translates to CASSFSGLASEQYF.

The chain couples TRBV10-2 to TRBJ1-5, with D maybe TRBD1 (6 bases). V was shortened by 6 bases and J by 5 bases, with 14 bases between the two germline ends. Germline lookup yields CDR1 WSHSY and CDR2 SAAADI. This CDR3 is built from 14 residues. The CDR3 DNA follows: TGCGCCAGCAGCAATATACAGGGCGATCAGCCCCAGCATTTT. The encoded protein is CASSNIQGDQPQHF.

The rearrangement uses TRBV11-3 and TRBJ2-5, with TRBD2 matching over 12 bases. With V trimmed by 5 bases and J by 9 bases, 10 bases remained unmatched. Germline V lookup: CDR1 SGHNT, CDR2 YENEEA. The length of the CDR3 is 15 residues. CDR3 protein: CASSPSGRAFDPQYF. The DNA for the CDR3 is TGTGCCAGCAGCCCTAGCGGGAGGGCCTTCGACCCCCAGTACTTC. Variable domain in full (rest from reference TRBV11-3 and TRBJ2-5): EAGVVQSPRYKIIEKKQPVAFWCNPISGHNTLYWYLQNLGQGPELLIRYENEEAVDDSQLPKDRFSAERLKGVDSTLKIQPAELGDSAVYLCASSPSGRAFDPQYFGPGTRLLVL.

The chain combines TRBV5-1 with TRBJ1-1; no definite D call. The V gene's germline CDR1 is SGHRS and CDR2 YFSETQ. The CDR3 extends over 11 amino acids. Trimming pared 5 bases from V and 8 bases from J, leaving 10 bases between. The CDR3 loop is CASRGQTEAFF. DNA of the CDR3: TGCGCCAGCAGGGGCCAGACAGAAGCTTTCTTT.

The chain combines TRBV9 with TRBJ2-7; 7 bases agree with TRBD2. The CDR3 is 15 amino acids. CDR1 SGDLS and CDR2 YYNGEE come from the germline V gene. With V trimmed by 3 bases and J by 2 bases, 8 bases remained unmatched. The CDR3 DNA is TGTGCCAGCAGCGGGCAGAGCGGGATGGCCTACGAGCAGTACTTC. Its translation: CASSGQSGMAYEQYF.

The chain uses TRBV18 and TRBJ1-2; 8 bases are a match to TRBD1. This CDR3 spans 14 amino acids. Unmatched junction bases numbered 5, after V lost 4 bases and J lost 4 bases. Germline V lookup: CDR1 KGHSH, CDR2 LQKENI. The CDR3 reads CASSRGQGGYGYTF. The CDR3 DNA reads TGTGCCAGCTCACGCGGACAGGGTGGCTATGGCTACACCTTC.